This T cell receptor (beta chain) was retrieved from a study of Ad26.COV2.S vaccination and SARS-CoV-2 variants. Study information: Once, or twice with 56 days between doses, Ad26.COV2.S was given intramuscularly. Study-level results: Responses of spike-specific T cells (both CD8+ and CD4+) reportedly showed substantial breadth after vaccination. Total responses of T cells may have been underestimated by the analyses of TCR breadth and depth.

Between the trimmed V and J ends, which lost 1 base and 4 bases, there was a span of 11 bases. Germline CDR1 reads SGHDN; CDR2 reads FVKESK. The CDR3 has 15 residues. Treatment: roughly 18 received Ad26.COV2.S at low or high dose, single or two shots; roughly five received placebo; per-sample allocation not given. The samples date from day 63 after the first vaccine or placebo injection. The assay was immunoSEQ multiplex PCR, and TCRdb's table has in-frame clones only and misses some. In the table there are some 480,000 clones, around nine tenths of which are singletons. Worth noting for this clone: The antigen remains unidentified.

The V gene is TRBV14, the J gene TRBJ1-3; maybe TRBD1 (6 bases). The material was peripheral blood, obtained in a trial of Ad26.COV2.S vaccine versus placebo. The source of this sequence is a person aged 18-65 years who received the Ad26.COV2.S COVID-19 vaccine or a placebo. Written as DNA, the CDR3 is TGTGCCAGCAGCCAAGTAGGGACAAGAGGAAACACCATATATTTT. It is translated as CASSQVGTRGNTIYF.